Listed below are T cell receptor beta chains from one sample, sequenced in a study of technical replicates of blood from a few donors. Data came from immunoSEQ multiplex PCR; TCRdb stores just in-frame clones and leaves some out. The sample records just over 80,000 clones, approximately 94% being singletons. Sequencing input: T cells isolated from PBMCs. These receptors all come from a human donor in good health. Both conserved end residues are part of each CDR3. The D gene is left open where the match is weak. Expanded clones are given a class, and other clones once, few, many or no size at all.

V	D	size	J	CDR3
TRBV6-5	NA	NA	TRBJ2-4	CASRDSSLNIQYF
TRBV9	TRBD2	once	TRBJ2-1	CASSPTGSGYNEQFF
TRBV9	TRBD1	NA	TRBJ1-2	CASSVVGTGGYGYTF
TRBV7-2	NA	NA	TRBJ1-1	CASSPRRTEAFF
TRBV6-4	TRBD2	NA	TRBJ2-1	CASSDSAAGGNEQFF
TRBV5-4	TRBD2	NA	TRBJ2-7	CASRHRAGYEQYF
TRBV11-3	TRBD1	NA	TRBJ2-3	CASSRTGKTDTQYF
TRBV6-5	TRBD1	NA	TRBJ1-1	CASSYSTGGFTEAFF
TRBV2	TRBD1	NA	TRBJ2-7	CASSPGQGDAEQYF
TRBV6-5	TRBD1	NA	TRBJ1-5	CASSHRDRLSQHF
TRBV5-4	NA	NA	TRBJ1-1	CASSFEAMNTEAFF
TRBV7-6	TRBD2	NA	TRBJ2-5	CASSQGLAEETQYF
TRBV4-3	NA	NA	TRBJ2-2	CASSSGAGIVAGELFF
TRBV10-3	TRBD1	NA	TRBJ1-2	CAISEHPDRGGYGYTF
TRBV21-1	NA	NA	TRBJ2-1	CASSKVTAGEEQFF
TRBV5-6	NA	NA	TRBJ2-1	CASSLRRDNEQFF